The 31 T cell receptor beta chains in this list originate from one sample, sequenced in a study of T cells in Graves' hyperthyroidism and ophthalmopathy. What was amplified from RNA transcripts were TCR beta CDR3 regions. Carried out on the TCR CDR3, a first-round RT-PCR used the HTBI primer set. Each CDR3 protein gets one entry after TCRdb re-called the multiplex PCR reads with MiXCR. The profile covers roughly 420,000 distinct CDR3 sequences, with around 16% appearing a single time and around 7.7% taken by the ten largest. Input material: blood. The receptors derive from a woman under 30 with Graves' hyperthyroidism.

In regard to this clonotype: A much bigger clone sits one base away, suggesting this may be a read error. The rearrangement uses TRBV2 and TRBJ2-3, with D tentatively TRBD2 (5 bases). CDR1 is SNHLY, CDR2 FYNNEI, per germline. The CDR3 is made up of 13 amino acids. The CDR3 reads CASGEERRDTQYF. CDR3 DNA: TGTGCCAGCGGTGAAGAGCGGCGAGATACGCAGTATTTT.

This clonotype showed up many times. The chain links TRBV28 to TRBJ2-5; 7 bases agree with TRBD2. The germline gives CDR1 MDHEN, CDR2 SYDVKM. This CDR3 has 17 amino acids. With 4 bases clipped from V and 5 bases from J, the junction kept 16 bases outside the gene matches. The chain's CDR3 is CASSSRWDAAGWETQYF. The CDR3, as DNA: TGTGCCAGCAGTTCCCGTTGGGACGCAGCGGGATGGGAGACCCAGTACTTC. Combining the CDR3 with reference TRBV28 and TRBJ2-5 gives the whole variable domain DVKVTQSSRYLVKRTGEKVFLECVQDMDHENMFWYRQDPGLGLRLIYFSYDVKMKEKGDIPEGYSVSREKKERFSLILESASTNQTSMYLCASSSRWDAAGWETQYFGPGTRLLVL.

V usage is TRBV29-1 and J usage is TRBJ2-3; D may match TRBD1 or TRBD2 (5 bases each). This CDR3 region has 16 residues. V was pared by 3 bases and J by 2 bases, with 18 bases between. Germline lookup yields CDR1 SQVTM and CDR2 ANQGSEA. The CDR3: CSVDGTSGALTDTQYF. CDR3 DNA sequence: TGCAGCGTTGATGGTACTAGTGGGGCCCTCACAGATACGCAGTATTTT.

Ten or more counts support this clonotype. DNA of the CDR3: TGTGCCAGCAGCCAAGGGACGGGTAGCCAGTACTTC. This sequence encodes CASSQGTGSQYF. V usage is TRBV3-1 and J usage is TRBJ2-5; D call uncertain. CDR1 and CDR2 (germline): LGHDT, YNNKEL (reference sequence). V was clipped by 1 base and J by 10 bases, with 10 bases between them. The CDR3 runs to 12 residues.

J is TRBJ2-7 and V is TRBV5-4; maybe TRBD2 (5 bases). The CDR3 is 15 amino acids. Germline V CDR1 and CDR2: SGHNT, YYREEE (reference sequence). Trimming removed 4 bases from V and 7 bases from J, with 21 bases in between. The CDR3 loop reads CASSPTTEVLGEQYF. DNA of the CDR3: TGTGCCAGCAGCCCTACGACGGAGGTCCTAGGAGAGCAGTACTTC.

This clonotype was seen at least ten times. This chain joins TRBV7-3 and TRBJ2-2; D may be TRBD1 (6 bases). The germline gives CDR1 SGHTA, CDR2 FQGTGA. This CDR3 is 16 amino acids long. Deletions cut 6 bases from V and 2 bases from J, with 16 bases between. CDR3 sequence: CASSFSSGHNTGELFF. The CDR3 DNA reads as TGTGCCAGCAGTTTTTCCTCGGGACATAACACCGGGGAGCTGTTTTTT.

This clonotype was seen a few times. The chain links TRBV20-1 to TRBJ2-5; 10 nucleotides match TRBD2. The germline V gene encodes CDR1 DFQATT and CDR2 SNEGSKA (reference sequence). The CDR3 length is 15 residues. V lost 7 bases, J lost 5 bases, and 13 bases stayed unmatched. CDR3 region: CSGLSLAGYGETQYF. CDR3 coding DNA: TGCAGTGGTCTCTCACTAGCGGGGTACGGGGAGACCCAGTACTTC.

Ten or more counts support this clonotype. J is TRBJ1-3 and V is TRBV6-6; the D gene is possibly TRBD1 (6 bases). Germline V CDR1 and CDR2: MNHNY, SVGAGI (reference sequence). V lost 0 bases, J lost 0 bases, and 12 bases lay in between. There are 17 residues in the CDR3. CDR3 in DNA: TGTGCCAGCAGTTACTCAAGAACAGGGATCTCTGGAAACACCATATATTTT. This encodes CASSYSRTGISGNTIYF.

A few counts support this clonotype. The chain has TRBV5-8 and TRBJ2-3, with a tentative D call TRBD1 (6 bases). With 4 bases removed from V and 2 bases from J, the gap between germline ends came to 11 bases. The length of the CDR3 is 14 residues. The germline gives CDR1 SGHTS, CDR2 YDEGEE. CDR3 coding DNA: TGTGCCAGCAGCCATGGACAGTTCACAGATACGCAGTATTTT. Translation gives CASSHGQFTDTQYF.

This clonotype was observed many times. The J gene is TRBJ2-1, the V gene TRBV14; D is perhaps TRBD2 (5 bases). The CDR3 sequence is 15 residues long. Trimming stripped 4 bases from V and 9 bases from J, with 19 bases between. CDR1 and CDR2 (germline): SGHDN, FVKESK. CDR3 residues: CASSLHHTGLGEQFF. The CDR3 DNA follows: TGTGCCAGCAGCCTTCACCACACTGGACTGGGTGAGCAGTTCTTC.

This clonotype was picked up many times. This chain connects TRBV7-9 to TRBJ1-2; D perhaps matches TRBD1 (5 bases). The CDR3 sequence is 16 residues long. Germline V lookup: CDR1 SEHNR, CDR2 FQNEAQ (reference sequence). The V gene lost 6 bases and the J gene lost 0 bases, with 17 bases spanning the gap. The CDR3 loop is CASRSSSYRTNYGYTF. The CDR3 bases are TGTGCCAGCAGATCTTCCTCCTACAGGACTAACTATGGCTACACCTTC.

This clonotype was counted a few times. V and J are TRBV10-3 and TRBJ1-3; 8 bases line up with TRBD1. Trimming cost V 4 bases and J 3 bases; bases outside gene matches: 8. Per the germline V gene, CDR1 is ENHRY and CDR2 is SYGVKD. The CDR3 contains 16 residues. The chain's CDR3 is CAISAGGRGDGNTIYF. DNA of the CDR3: TGTGCCATCAGTGCAGGGGGCAGGGGCGATGGAAACACCATATATTTT.

Turning to this clonotype: A much larger clone lies a single base off, so this may be a read error. The chain employs TRBV6-1 and TRBJ1-2; 7 nucleotides align to TRBD1. Germline loops: CDR1 MNHNS, CDR2 SASEGT. This CDR3 contains 14 residues. V trimming: 6 bases; J trimming: 7 bases; junction bases outside the gene matches: 11. CDR3 in amino acids: CASSRAQGVGGYTF. The CDR3 DNA follows: TGTGCCAGCAGCCGCGCCCAGGGGGTGGGTGGCTACACCTTC.

Many counts were recorded for this clonotype. This chain links TRBV2 with TRBJ2-1, with 7 bases fitting TRBD2. V lost 5 bases and J lost 0; bases outside the gene matches: 4. Germline lookup yields CDR1 SNHLY and CDR2 FYNNEI. CDR3 size: 15 residues. The CDR3 region is CASSSRGSSYNEQFF. In DNA form, the CDR3 reads TGTGCCAGCAGTTCTCGCGGGAGCTCCTACAATGAGCAGTTCTTC.

This clonotype was counted at least ten times. V is TRBV28 and J is TRBJ2-1; a possible D gene is TRBD2 (7 bases). The CDR3 is 17 amino acids. Between the trimmed V and J ends, which lost 3 bases and 2 bases, there was a span of 17 bases. The germline CDR1 and CDR2 sequences are MDHEN and SYDVKM. CDR3 coding DNA: TGTGCCAGCAGTTTGTCGCGGGGGCTCCTTGCCTACAATGAGCAGTTCTTC. This sequence encodes CASSLSRGLLAYNEQFF.

This clonotype came up a few times. This sequence joins TRBV4-1 and TRBJ2-1, with D unclear. Germline V gene data show CDR1 as MGHRA and CDR2 as YSYEKL. The V gene lost 1 base and the J gene lost 5 bases, with 18 bases spanning the gap. This CDR3 is 17 amino acids long. In nucleotides, the CDR3 is TGCGCCAGCAGCCAAGTGGGGTCTGGAATCGCAAACAATGAGCAGTTCTTC. Its translation: CASSQVGSGIANNEQFF.

This clonotype was seen ten or more times. J is TRBJ2-7 and V is TRBV12-3 or TRBV12-4; TRBD2 aligns across 7 bases. The V gene end was trimmed by 6 bases and the J gene end by 7 bases; junction bases not matched to a gene: 9. The CDR3 is 13 residues long. The CDR3 DNA reads as TGTGCCAGCAGCCCAAGCGGGACCCCAGAGCAGTACTTC. Translated, it gives CASSPSGTPEQYF.

This clonotype was seen ten or more times. The chain links TRBV10-1 to TRBJ2-2; tentative D call: TRBD1 (6 bases). Germline V lookup: CDR1 WNHNN, CDR2 SYGVQD (reference sequence). This CDR3 has 15 amino acids. V shed 2 bases and J shed 0 bases, with 7 bases lying between them. For the CDR3, the DNA is TGCGCCAGCAGTGAGGGGACACCGAACACCGGGGAGCTGTTTTTT. Translation: CASSEGTPNTGELFF.

In its sample, this clonotype was seen many times. The V call is TRBV15, the J call TRBJ2-7; D ambiguous. The CDR3 is 13 residues long. V was pared by 3 bases and J by 0 bases, with 6 bases between. Germline values: CDR1 LNHNV, CDR2 YYDKDF (reference sequence). As DNA, the CDR3 is TGTGCCACCAGCAGTTCGAGCTCCTACGAGCAGTACTTC. Translating it yields CATSSSSSYEQYF.

This chain connects TRBV6-1 to TRBJ1-5; TRBD1 is a possible D gene (5 bases). Germline V gene sequence: CDR1 MNHNS, CDR2 SASEGT. V was shortened by 7 bases and J by 5 bases, with 15 bases between the two germline ends. The CDR3 sequence is 14 residues long. CDR3 sequence (DNA): TGTGCCAGCACGCGGGGGAAACTAGATCAGCCCCAGCATTTT. It specifies CASTRGKLDQPQHF.

The rearrangement links TRBV6-6 to TRBJ1-6, with 7 bases matching TRBD1. J gave up 5 bases and V 2 bases, and 3 bases lay outside the gene matches. The V gene's germline CDR1 is MNHNY and CDR2 SVGAGI (reference sequence). The CDR3 spans 15 residues. The DNA of the CDR3 is TGTGCCAGCAGTTACGGGACAGAGAATAATTCACCCCTCCACTTT. The encoded protein is CASSYGTENNSPLHF.

The V and J genes are TRBV5-1 and TRBJ1-2, with a possible D match to TRBD1 (5 bases). The V and J ends lost 0 bases and 4 bases respectively, with 19 bases between them. CDR1 and CDR2 from the germline V gene are SGHRS and YFSETQ. The CDR3 runs 17 residues. The CDR3 reads CASSLEPSGPVSYGYTF. The CDR3, as DNA: TGCGCCAGCAGCTTGGAACCGTCGGGGCCAGTCAGCTATGGCTACACCTTC.

J is TRBJ1-2 and V is TRBV2; TRBD1 agrees at 8 bases. The V segment lost 6 bases and the J segment 2 bases; nucleotides outside the gene matches: 8. The CDR3 runs 15 residues. CDR1 and CDR2 (germline): SNHLY, FYNNEI. CDR3 loop: CASSPRQGMNYGYTF. The CDR3 DNA reads as TGTGCCAGCAGCCCTAGACAGGGGATGAACTATGGCTACACCTTC.

This clonotype was recorded at least ten times. V and J are TRBV11-3 and TRBJ2-1; D is undetermined. The germline V and J ends were trimmed by 1 base and 5 bases, with 9 bases remaining between them. There are 14 residues in the CDR3. Germline V gene sequence: CDR1 SGHNT, CDR2 YENEEA. In nucleotides, the CDR3 is TGTGCCAGCAGCTTAGTCGGGTTCAACAATGAGCAGTTCTTC. This encodes CASSLVGFNNEQFF. The whole variable domain, remainder taken from reference TRBV11-3 and TRBJ2-1, is EAGVVQSPRYKIIEKKQPVAFWCNPISGHNTLYWYLQNLGQGPELLIRYENEEAVDDSQLPKDRFSAERLKGVDSTLKIQPAELGDSAVYLCASSLVGFNNEQFFGPGTRLTVL.

The sample holds a few counts of this clonotype. The V call is TRBV9, the J call TRBJ2-3; D not certain. The V and J ends lost 3 bases and 2 bases respectively, with 4 bases between them. CDR3 length: 12 amino acids. The germline V gene encodes CDR1 SGDLS and CDR2 YYNGEE. The CDR3 nucleotides read TGTGCCAGCAGCGCATACACAGATACGCAGTATTTT. Its translation is CASSAYTDTQYF. The full variable domain, completed using reference TRBV9 and TRBJ2-3, is DSGVTQTPKHLITATGQRVTLRCSPRSGDLSVYWYQQSLDQGLQFLIQYYNGEERAKGNILERFSAQQFPDLHSELNLSSLELGDSALYFCASSAYTDTQYFGPGTRLTVL.

The chain couples TRBV24-1 to TRBJ2-7; the match to TRBD1 covers 9 bases. V was pared by 4 bases and J by 3 bases, with 3 bases of the junction left unmatched. The CDR3 runs to 14 residues. CDR1 is KGHDR, CDR2 SFDVKD, per germline. The CDR3 protein is CATSDPGQGYEQYF. The CDR3 DNA reads TGTGCCACCAGTGACCCGGGACAGGGCTACGAGCAGTACTTC.

This clonotype has a count of ten or more. V is TRBV20-1 and J is TRBJ2-1, with 7 nucleotides matching TRBD2. Germline trimming cut 1 base from V and 4 bases from J; bases unmatched to any gene: 10. From germline, CDR1 is DFQATT and CDR2 SNEGSKA (reference sequence). The CDR3 is 16 residues long. This CDR3 reads CSARARGRELYNEQFF. DNA for the CDR3: TGCAGTGCTAGAGCGAGAGGGAGGGAACTTTACAATGAGCAGTTCTTC.

On this clonotype itself: It may be a read error: a sequence one base away is much more abundant. The chain uses TRBV19 and TRBJ1-5; the D is unclear. Trimming pared 6 bases from V and 5 bases from J, leaving 20 bases between. Germline CDR1 and CDR2: LNHDA and SQIVND (reference sequence). This CDR3 spans 16 amino acids. CDR3 region: CASSRGEWVGYQPQHF. The DNA for the CDR3 is TGTGCCAGTAGCCGAGGAGAGTGGGTTGGCTATCAGCCCCAGCATTTT.

The V gene is TRBV5-1, the J gene TRBJ1-2, with D perhaps TRBD1 (5 bases). The CDR3 covers 14 residues. Germline V gene data show CDR1 as SGHRS and CDR2 as YFSETQ. The germline V and J ends were trimmed by 0 bases and 6 bases, with 12 bases remaining between them. CDR3 nucleotide sequence: TGCGCCAGCAGCTTGGCCGGCAGGGACCATGGCTACACCTTC. As protein: CASSLAGRDHGYTF.

This clonotype turned up a few times. The chain couples TRBV24-1 to TRBJ2-1, with 9 bases fitting TRBD1. Germline loops: CDR1 KGHDR, CDR2 SFDVKD. With 3 bases clipped from V and 3 bases from J, the junction kept 11 bases outside the gene matches. The CDR3 is 18 residues long. CDR3: CATSDPASDRGGYNEQFF. The CDR3 DNA reads TGTGCCACCAGTGATCCCGCCTCGGACAGGGGAGGCTACAATGAGCAGTTCTTC.

This clonotype was observed a few times. A junction end diverges from the germline sequence, so it may reflect a read error. The chain recombines TRBV6-1 with TRBJ2-6; TRBD1 matches at 10 bases. Looked up from germline, CDR1 is MNHNS and CDR2 is SASEGT. The CDR3 runs 19 residues. CDR3 nucleotide sequence: TGTGCCGGCAGTACCCCCGAGACAGGGGGCTTTGGTGGGGCCAACGTCCTGACTTTC. Translating it yields CAGSTPETGGFGGANVLTF.